This T cell receptor beta chain was found in a study of post-analysis software for immune sequencing data. Whole-study results and caveats: Relative to controls, patients had a few TRBV segments at higher frequency, with TRBV5-6, TRBV5-1 and TRBV20-1 among these. Controls' normalized Chao1 diversity significantly exceeded that of multiple sclerosis patients.

Each TCR beta cDNA library carried unique molecular identifiers. A population of about 1 to 11 million T cells gave rise to approximately 530,000 cDNA molecules. TCRdb ran MiXCR on the PCR reads and lists one entry per CDR3 protein. The sample yields roughly 670,000 distinct CDR3 sequences, approximately 60% seen once. With regard to this clonotype: Its antigen is not identified.

The CDR3 is made up of 16 amino acids. Germline lookup yields CDR1 DFQATT and CDR2 SNEGSKA (reference sequence). The germline V and J ends were trimmed by 0 bases and 5 bases, with 16 bases remaining between them. Specimen: blood. The receptor was derived from a girl between 2 and 10 years old with multiple sclerosis. The chain has TRBV20-1 and TRBJ2-2, with D possibly TRBD2 on 5 matching bases. CDR3 sequence reads: CSARDERAKRTGELFF. In DNA form, the CDR3 reads TGCAGTGCTAGAGATGAGAGGGCCAAGCGGACCGGGGAGCTGTTTTTT.